This T cell receptor (beta chain) was retrieved from a study of blood T cell repertoires in COVID-19. Method: immunoSEQ multiplex PCR; TCRdb's copy keeps in-frame clones and lacks some. Of 150,000 to 200,000 clones in the sample, 84% were seen once. The J segment lost 8 bases and the V segment lost 5 bases, leaving 7 bases of the junction unmatched. This CDR3 is built from 13 residues. Germline V gene lookup returns CDR1 LNHDA and CDR2 SQIVND (reference sequence). This clonotype was sampled from a human donor with acute or convalescent COVID-19. The donor label of this sample is uncertain. The rearrangement uses TRBV19 and TRBJ1-2, with 8 nucleotides matching TRBD1. The sample comprised peripheral blood. The CDR3 sequence: CASSLQGAKGYTF. The CDR3 DNA follows: TGTGCCAGTAGTTTGCAGGGGGCGAAAGGCTACACCTTC.